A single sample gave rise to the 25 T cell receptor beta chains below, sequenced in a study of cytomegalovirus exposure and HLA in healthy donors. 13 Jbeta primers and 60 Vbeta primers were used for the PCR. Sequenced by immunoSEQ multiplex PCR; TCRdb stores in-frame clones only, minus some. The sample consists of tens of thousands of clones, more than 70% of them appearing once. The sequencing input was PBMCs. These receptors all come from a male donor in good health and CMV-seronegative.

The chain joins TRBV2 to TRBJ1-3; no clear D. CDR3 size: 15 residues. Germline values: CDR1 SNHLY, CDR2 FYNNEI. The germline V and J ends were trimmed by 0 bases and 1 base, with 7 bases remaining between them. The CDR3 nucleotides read TGTGCCAGCAGTGAAGCGCGGGTATCTGGAAACACCATATATTTT. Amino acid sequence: CASSEARVSGNTIYF.

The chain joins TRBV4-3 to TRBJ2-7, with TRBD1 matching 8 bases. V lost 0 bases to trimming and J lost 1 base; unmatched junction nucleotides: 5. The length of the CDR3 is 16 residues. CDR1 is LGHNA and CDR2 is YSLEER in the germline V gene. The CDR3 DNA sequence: TGCGCCAGCAGCCAAGATTACAGGGGGATTTCCTACGAGCAGTACTTC. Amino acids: CASSQDYRGISYEQYF.

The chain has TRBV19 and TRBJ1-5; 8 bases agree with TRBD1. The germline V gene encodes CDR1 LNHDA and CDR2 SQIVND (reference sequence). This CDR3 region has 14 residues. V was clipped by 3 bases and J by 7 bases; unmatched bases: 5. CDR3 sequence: CASSMGQEVQPQHF. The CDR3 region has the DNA TGTGCCAGTAGTATGGGACAGGAGGTACAGCCCCAGCATTTT.

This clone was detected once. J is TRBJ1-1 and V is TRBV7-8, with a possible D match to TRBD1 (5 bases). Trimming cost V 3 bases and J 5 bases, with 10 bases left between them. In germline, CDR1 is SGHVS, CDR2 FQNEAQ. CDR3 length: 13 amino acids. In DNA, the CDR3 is TGTGCCAGCAGCTTCCAGGGCGGTACTGAAGCTTTCTTT. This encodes CASSFQGGTEAFF.

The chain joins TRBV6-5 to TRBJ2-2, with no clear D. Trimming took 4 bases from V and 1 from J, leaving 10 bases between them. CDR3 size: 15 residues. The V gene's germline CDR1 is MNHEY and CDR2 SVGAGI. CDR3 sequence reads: CASSWAYGNTGELFF. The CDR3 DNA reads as TGTGCCAGCAGTTGGGCCTACGGGAACACCGGGGAGCTGTTTTTT.

The CDR3 loop is CASRETSDLYEQYF. In nucleotides, the CDR3 is TGTGCCAGTAGGGAGACTAGCGACCTATACGAGCAGTACTTC. The chain uses TRBV19 and TRBJ2-7, with 8 bases matching TRBD2. The germline CDR1 and CDR2 sequences are LNHDA and SQIVND (reference sequence). The V gene end was trimmed by 6 bases and the J gene end by 4 bases; junction bases not matched to a gene: 8. This CDR3 contains 14 residues.

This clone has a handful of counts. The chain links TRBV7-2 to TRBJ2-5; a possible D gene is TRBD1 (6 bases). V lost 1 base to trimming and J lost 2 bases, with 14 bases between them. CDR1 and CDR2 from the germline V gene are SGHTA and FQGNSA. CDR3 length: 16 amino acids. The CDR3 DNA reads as TGTGCCAGCAGCTTAGGGCCCTCCGGGACACAAGAGACCCAGTACTTC. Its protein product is CASSLGPSGTQETQYF.

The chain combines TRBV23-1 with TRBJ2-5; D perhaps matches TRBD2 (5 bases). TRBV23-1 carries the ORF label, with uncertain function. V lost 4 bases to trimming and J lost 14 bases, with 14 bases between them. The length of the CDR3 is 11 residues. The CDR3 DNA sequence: TGCGCCAGCAGTCTTCCCTCCGAGGGCTACTTC. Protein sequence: CASSLPSEGYF.

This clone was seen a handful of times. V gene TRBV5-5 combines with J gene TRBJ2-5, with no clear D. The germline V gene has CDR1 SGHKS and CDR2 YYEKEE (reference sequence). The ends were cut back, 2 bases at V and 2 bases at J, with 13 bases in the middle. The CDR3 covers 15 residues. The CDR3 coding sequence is TGTGCCAGCAGCTTAGGCCCAGGCAAACAAGAGACCCAGTACTTC. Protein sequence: CASSLGPGKQETQYF.

The CDR3 DNA sequence: TGTGCCAGTAGTATCCGCAGGGTCAATCAGCCCCAGCATTTT. It encodes CASSIRRVNQPQHF. The chain couples TRBV19 to TRBJ1-5; D might be TRBD1 (5 bases). Trimming left V 3 bases short and J 3 bases short, with 9 bases between. CDR1 and CDR2 (germline): LNHDA, SQIVND (reference sequence). This CDR3 has 14 residues.

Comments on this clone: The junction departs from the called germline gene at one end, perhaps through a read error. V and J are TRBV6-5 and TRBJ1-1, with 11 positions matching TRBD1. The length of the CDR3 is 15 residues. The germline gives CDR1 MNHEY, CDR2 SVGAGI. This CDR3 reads CASSYDRDRGYEACF. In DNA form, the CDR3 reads TGTGCCAGCAGTTACGACCGGGACAGGGGGTATGAAGCTTGCTTT.

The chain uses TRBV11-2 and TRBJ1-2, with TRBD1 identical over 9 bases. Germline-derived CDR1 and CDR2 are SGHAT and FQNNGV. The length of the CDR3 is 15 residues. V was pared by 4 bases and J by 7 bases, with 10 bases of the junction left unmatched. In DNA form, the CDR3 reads TGTGCCAGCAGCTCGTCCGGGACAGGGTATTCTGGCTACACCTTC. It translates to CASSSSGTGYSGYTF.

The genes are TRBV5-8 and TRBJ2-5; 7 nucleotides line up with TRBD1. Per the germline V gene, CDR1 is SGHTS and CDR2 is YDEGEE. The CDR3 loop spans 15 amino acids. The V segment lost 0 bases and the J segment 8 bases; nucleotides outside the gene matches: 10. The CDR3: CASSLDRGWGITQYF. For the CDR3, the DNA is TGTGCCAGCAGCTTGGACAGGGGATGGGGTATAACCCAGTACTTC.

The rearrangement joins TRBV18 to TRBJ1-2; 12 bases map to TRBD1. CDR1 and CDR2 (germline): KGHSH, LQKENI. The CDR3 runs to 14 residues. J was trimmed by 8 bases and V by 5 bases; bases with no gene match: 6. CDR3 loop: CASSSGTGGEGYTF. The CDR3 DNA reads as TGTGCCAGCTCATCAGGGACAGGGGGCGAGGGCTACACCTTC.

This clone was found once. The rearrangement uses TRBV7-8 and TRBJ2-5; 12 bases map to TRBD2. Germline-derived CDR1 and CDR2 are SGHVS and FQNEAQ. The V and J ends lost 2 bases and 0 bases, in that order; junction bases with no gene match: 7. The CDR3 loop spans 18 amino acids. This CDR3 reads CASSLRKLAGGYQETQYF. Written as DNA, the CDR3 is TGTGCCAGCAGCTTACGGAAGCTAGCGGGGGGGTACCAAGAGACCCAGTACTTC.

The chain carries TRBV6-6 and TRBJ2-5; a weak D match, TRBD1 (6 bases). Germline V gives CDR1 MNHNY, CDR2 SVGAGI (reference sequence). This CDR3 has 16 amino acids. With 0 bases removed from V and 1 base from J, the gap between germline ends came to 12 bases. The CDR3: CASSYSRGRSQETQYF. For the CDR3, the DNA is TGTGCCAGCAGTTACTCCAGGGGCCGATCCCAAGAGACCCAGTACTTC.

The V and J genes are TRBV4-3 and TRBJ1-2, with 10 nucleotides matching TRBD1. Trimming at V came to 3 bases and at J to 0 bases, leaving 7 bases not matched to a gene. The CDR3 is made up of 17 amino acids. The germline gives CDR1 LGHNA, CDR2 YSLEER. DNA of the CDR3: TGCGCCAGCAGCCAGGACAGGGGGTTCCAAGCTAACTATGGCTACACCTTC. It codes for CASSQDRGFQANYGYTF.

The CDR3 region is CASSQDPFRQGLPNYGYTF. The DNA for the CDR3 is TGCGCCAGCAGCCAAGATCCCTTTCGACAGGGCTTGCCCAACTATGGCTACACCTTC. The chain carries TRBV4-3 and TRBJ1-2, with 7 nucleotides matching TRBD1. From germline, CDR1 is LGHNA and CDR2 YSLEER. This CDR3 region has 19 residues. Trimming took 0 bases from V and 2 from J; bases not matched to a gene: 15.

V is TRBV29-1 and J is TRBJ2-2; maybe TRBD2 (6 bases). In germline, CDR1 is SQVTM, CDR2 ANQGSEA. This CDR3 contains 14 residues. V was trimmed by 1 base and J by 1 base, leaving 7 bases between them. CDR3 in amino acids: CSVEVAVNTGELFF. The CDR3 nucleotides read TGCAGCGTTGAAGTAGCGGTGAACACCGGGGAGCTGTTTTTT.

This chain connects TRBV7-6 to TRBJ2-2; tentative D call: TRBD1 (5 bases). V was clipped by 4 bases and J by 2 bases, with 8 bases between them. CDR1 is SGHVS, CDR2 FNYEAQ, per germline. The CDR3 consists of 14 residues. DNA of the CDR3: TGTGCCAGCAGCTCTGACAGTAACACCGGGGAGCTGTTTTTT. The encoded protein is CASSSDSNTGELFF.

The CDR3 DNA is TGTGCCACCAGCAGTTTAATTTGGGGGGGTGGAAATGAGCAGTTCTTC. This codes for CATSSLIWGGGNEQFF. The rearrangement uses TRBV15 and TRBJ2-1; TRBD2 agrees at 7 bases. V lost 3 bases to trimming and J lost 7 bases; unmatched junction nucleotides: 12. Germline CDR1 reads LNHNV; CDR2 reads YYDKDF (reference sequence). This CDR3 comprises 16 residues.

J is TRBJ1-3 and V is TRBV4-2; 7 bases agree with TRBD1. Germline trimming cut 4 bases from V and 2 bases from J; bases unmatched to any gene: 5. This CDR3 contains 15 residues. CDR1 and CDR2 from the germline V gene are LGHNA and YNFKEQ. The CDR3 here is CASSRETGTGNTIYF. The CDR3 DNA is TGTGCCAGCAGCCGGGAGACAGGGACTGGAAACACCATATATTTT.

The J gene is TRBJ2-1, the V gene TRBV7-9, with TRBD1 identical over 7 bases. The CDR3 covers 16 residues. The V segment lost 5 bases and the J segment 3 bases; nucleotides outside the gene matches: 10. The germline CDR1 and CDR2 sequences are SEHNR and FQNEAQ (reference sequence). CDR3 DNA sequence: TGTGCCAGCAGCCCCGACCAGGGGGATAACTACAATGAGCAGTTCTTC. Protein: CASSPDQGDNYNEQFF.

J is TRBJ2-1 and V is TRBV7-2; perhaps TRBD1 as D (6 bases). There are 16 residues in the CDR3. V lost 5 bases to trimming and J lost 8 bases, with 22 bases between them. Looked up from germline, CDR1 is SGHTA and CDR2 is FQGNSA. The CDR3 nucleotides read TGTGCCAGCAGCCCAACATTATGGGGGCAGTCGCATGAGCAGTTCTTC. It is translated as CASSPTLWGQSHEQFF.

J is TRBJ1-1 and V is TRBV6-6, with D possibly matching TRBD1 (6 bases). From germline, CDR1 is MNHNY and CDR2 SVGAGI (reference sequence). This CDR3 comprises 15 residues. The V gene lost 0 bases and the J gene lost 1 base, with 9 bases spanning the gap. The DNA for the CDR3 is TGTGCCAGCAGTTACTCGCCGGGACAGAACACTGAAGCTTTCTTT. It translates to CASSYSPGQNTEAFF.